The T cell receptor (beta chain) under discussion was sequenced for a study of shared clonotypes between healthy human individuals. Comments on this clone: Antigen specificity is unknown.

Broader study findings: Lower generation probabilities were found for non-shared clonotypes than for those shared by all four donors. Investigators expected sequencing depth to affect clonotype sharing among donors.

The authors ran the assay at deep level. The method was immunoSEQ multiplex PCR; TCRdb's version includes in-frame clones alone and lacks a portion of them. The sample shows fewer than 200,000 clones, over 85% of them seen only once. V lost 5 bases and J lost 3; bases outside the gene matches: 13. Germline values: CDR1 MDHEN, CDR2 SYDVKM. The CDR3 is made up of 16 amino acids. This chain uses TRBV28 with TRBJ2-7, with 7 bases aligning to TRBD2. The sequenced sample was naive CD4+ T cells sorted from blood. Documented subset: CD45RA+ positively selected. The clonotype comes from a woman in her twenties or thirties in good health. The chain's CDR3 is CASSLAPVSSGYEQYF. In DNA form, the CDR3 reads TGTGCCAGCAGTCTTGCCCCGGTTTCTAGCGGCTACGAGCAGTACTTC.